The 13 T cell receptor beta chains below come from one sample, sequenced in a study of blood T cell repertoires in COVID-19. Using immunoSEQ multiplex PCR, the repertoire was profiled, and TCRdb retains in-frame clones only, with some absent. The table includes about 100,000 clones, about 80% detected once. What was sequenced was peripheral blood. The receptor set was obtained from a woman in her 70s with acute or convalescent COVID-19.

This chain links TRBV5-6 with TRBJ1-1; D gene unclear. Germline V lookup: CDR1 SGHDT, CDR2 YYEEEE. Trimming removed 1 base at V and 5 bases at J, with 12 bases between. The CDR3 totals 14 residues. CDR3 protein: CASSLREIRTEAFF. The CDR3 DNA sequence: TGTGCCAGCAGCTTGCGGGAAATCAGAACTGAAGCTTTCTTT.

This rearrangement joins TRBV9 to TRBJ2-2; D may be TRBD2 (6 bases). There are 15 residues in the CDR3. CDR1 and CDR2 from the germline V gene are SGDLS and YYNGEE. V shed 4 bases and J shed 7 bases, with 17 bases lying between them. CDR3 nucleotide sequence: TGTGCCAGCAGCCCAGACTCCTGGACTAACGGGGAGCTGTTTTTT. Translation gives CASSPDSWTNGELFF.

This clone was detected only a few times. The chain combines TRBV10-3 with TRBJ1-5; D call uncertain. There are 16 residues in the CDR3. The germline CDR1 and CDR2 sequences are ENHRY and SYGVKD. Trimming left V 0 bases short and J 4 bases short, with 13 bases between. The CDR3 sequence is CAISESGRAINQPQHF. The DNA of the CDR3 is TGTGCCATCAGTGAGTCTGGGAGGGCTATTAATCAGCCCCAGCATTTT.

The chain has TRBV7-8 and TRBJ1-5; maybe TRBD1 (6 bases). The germline CDR1 and CDR2 sequences are SGHVS and FQNEAQ. The ends were cut back, 2 bases at V and 3 bases at J, with 20 bases in the middle. The CDR3 contains 18 residues. The CDR3 region is CASSLNTGSSFNNQPQHF. CDR3 DNA: TGTGCCAGCAGCTTAAACACAGGGAGTAGTTTTAACAATCAGCCCCAGCATTTT.

The rearrangement links TRBV27 to TRBJ2-6, with no clear D. Trimming pared 5 bases from V and 2 bases from J, leaving 13 bases between. Germline CDR1 and CDR2: MNHEY and SMNVEV (reference sequence). CDR3 length: 16 residues. The CDR3 bases are TGTGCCAGCAGTATACTCCAGGTCCCTGGGGCCAACGTCCTGACTTTC. Translating it yields CASSILQVPGANVLTF.

The gene calls are TRBV30 and TRBJ1-5, with a tentative D call TRBD1 (6 bases). The germline V gene encodes CDR1 GTSNPN and CDR2 SVGIG (reference sequence). V was clipped by 3 bases and J by 8 bases, with 17 bases between them. This CDR3 contains 14 residues. The CDR3 nucleotides read TGTGCCTGGAGCGCACTGAACAGGGACAAGCCCCAGCATTTT. This gives the protein CAWSALNRDKPQHF.

The chain links TRBV5-6 to TRBJ2-7, with TRBD2 matching 11 bases. Germline values: CDR1 SGHDT, CDR2 YYEEEE. This CDR3 is built from 16 residues. V was clipped by 0 bases and J by 2 bases; unmatched bases: 4. Here the CDR3 reads CASSLGGTSGTYEQYF. DNA for the CDR3: TGTGCCAGCAGCTTGGGGGGGACTAGCGGTACCTACGAGCAGTACTTC.

This rearrangement joins TRBV9 to TRBJ2-5, with TRBD2 matching over 7 bases. The V gene's germline CDR1 is SGDLS and CDR2 YYNGEE. This CDR3 region has 16 residues. Trimming removed 4 bases from V and 5 bases from J; junction bases left unmatched: 14. The CDR3 sequence: CASSPGGSGIWETQYF. The CDR3 DNA reads as TGTGCCAGCAGCCCCGGGGGGAGTGGGATCTGGGAGACCCAGTACTTC.

CDR3 nucleotide sequence: TGTGCCAGCACTTCTTGGGGGGGCAGAGAGACCCAGTACTTC. Translated: CASTSWGGRETQYF. The chain links TRBV28 to TRBJ2-5, with D perhaps matching TRBD2 (7 bases). CDR1 MDHEN and CDR2 SYDVKM come from the germline V gene. The CDR3 sequence is 14 residues long. V was trimmed by 7 bases and J by 4 bases, leaving 16 bases between them.

CDR3 region: CASSSSDRARETQYF. In nucleotides, the CDR3 is TGTGCCAGCAGCTCTTCAGACAGGGCACGGGAGACCCAGTACTTC. This chain uses TRBV3-1 (or the pseudogene TRBV3-2) with TRBJ2-5; TRBD1 agrees at 7 bases. Germline V gene sequence: CDR1 LGHDT, CDR2 YNNKEL (reference sequence). V shed 5 bases, J shed 5 bases, and the junction held 11 bases outside the gene matches. This CDR3 comprises 15 residues.

V gene TRBV28 combines with J gene TRBJ1-1; D remains unclear. The CDR3 extends over 14 amino acids. V was clipped by 5 bases and J by 5 bases, with 15 bases between them. From germline, CDR1 is MDHEN and CDR2 SYDVKM. CDR3 sequence: CASSPPLEETEAFF. The DNA for the CDR3 is TGTGCCAGCAGTCCGCCGCTCGAGGAAACTGAAGCTTTCTTT.

The rearrangement joins TRBV12-5 to TRBJ2-1, with a weak D call TRBD1 (5 bases). This CDR3 region has 14 residues. The germline CDR1 and CDR2 sequences are LGHNT and FRNRAP. The V and J ends lost 1 base and 8 bases respectively, with 12 bases between them. CDR3: CASGLGLTEDEQFF. CDR3 nucleotide sequence: TGTGCTAGTGGTTTGGGCCTGACAGAGGATGAGCAGTTCTTC.

In its sample, this clone was seen once. The chain uses TRBV3-1 (or the pseudogene TRBV3-2) and TRBJ2-5; 11 positions agree with TRBD1. Germline V lookup: CDR1 LGHDT, CDR2 YNNKEL (reference sequence). Trimming removed 0 bases from V and 3 bases from J; junction bases left unmatched: 9. This CDR3 is built from 18 residues. The CDR3 coding sequence is TGTGCCAGCAGCCAAGATAGGACAGGGGGCCTCAGAAAAGAGACCCAGTACTTC. Encoded protein: CASSQDRTGGLRKETQYF.